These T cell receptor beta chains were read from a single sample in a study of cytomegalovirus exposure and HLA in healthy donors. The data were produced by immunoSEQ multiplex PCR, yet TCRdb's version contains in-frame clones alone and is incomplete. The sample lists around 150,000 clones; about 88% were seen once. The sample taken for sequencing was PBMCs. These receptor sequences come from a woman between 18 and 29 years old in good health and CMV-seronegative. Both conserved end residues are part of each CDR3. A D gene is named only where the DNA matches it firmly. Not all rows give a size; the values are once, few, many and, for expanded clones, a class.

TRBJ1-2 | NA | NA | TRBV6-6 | CASKVRQTYGYTF | TGTGCCAGCAAAGTGAGACAGACCTATGGCTACACCTTC
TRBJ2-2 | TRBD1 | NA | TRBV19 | CASKGLRRGTGELFF | TGTGCCAGTAAAGGACTCCGCAGGGGGACCGGGGAGCTGTTTTTT
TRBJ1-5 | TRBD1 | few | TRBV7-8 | CASSFGTAHGQPQHF | TGTGCCAGCAGCTTCGGGACAGCCCACGGTCAGCCCCAGCATTTT
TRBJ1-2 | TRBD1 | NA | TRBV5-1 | CASSLGRDRVNYGYTF | TGCGCCAGCAGCTTAGGACGGGACAGGGTTAACTATGGCTACACCTTC
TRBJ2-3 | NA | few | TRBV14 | CASAKSIERLLTDTQYF | TGTGCCAGCGCGAAGTCTATCGAGCGTCTGCTCACAGATACGCAGTATTTT
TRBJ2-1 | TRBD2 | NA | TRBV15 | CATSRDPLAGSYNEQFF | TGTGCCACCAGCAGAGACCCCCTAGCGGGCTCCTACAATGAGCAGTTCTTC
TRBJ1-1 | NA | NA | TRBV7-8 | CASSLISVEAFF | TGTGCCAGCAGCTTAATTTCTGTTGAAGCTTTCTTT
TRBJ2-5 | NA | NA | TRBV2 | CASSEFRGRGGETQYF | TGTGCCAGCAGTGAATTCCGGGGCAGGGGAGGGGAGACCCAGTACTTC
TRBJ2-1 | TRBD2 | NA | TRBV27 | CASSPFLLAGGSYNEQFF | TGTGCCAGCAGTCCATTCCTACTGGCGGGAGGATCGTACAATGAGCAGTTCTTC
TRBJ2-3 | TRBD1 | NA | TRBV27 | CASSTGGDTQYF | TGTGCCAGTTCCACAGGGGGAGATACGCAGTATTTT
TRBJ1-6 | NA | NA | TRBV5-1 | CASSLVQGSSNSPLHF | TGCGCCAGCAGCTTGGTGCAGGGAAGCTCGAATTCACCCCTCCACTTT
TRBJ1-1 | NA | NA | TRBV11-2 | CASSPRSQGWGAEAFF | TGTGCCAGCAGCCCGAGGAGTCAGGGATGGGGCGCTGAAGCTTTCTTT
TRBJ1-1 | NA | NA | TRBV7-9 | CASSQQGVPNTEAFF | TGTGCCAGCAGCCAACAGGGAGTGCCGAACACTGAAGCTTTCTTT
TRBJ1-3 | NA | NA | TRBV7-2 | CASSYQGALTGNTIYF | TGTGCCAGCAGCTATCAAGGAGCGCTTACTGGAAACACCATATATTTT
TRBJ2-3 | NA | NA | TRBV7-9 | CASSLEILGRLKFTDTQYF | TGTGCCAGCAGCTTAGAGATTCTGGGGAGACTAAAGTTCACAGATACGCAGTATTTT
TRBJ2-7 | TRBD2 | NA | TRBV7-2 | CASSTRRLAGGTPYEQYF | TGTGCCAGCAGCACGAGGCGGCTAGCGGGGGGGACCCCCTACGAGCAGTACTTC
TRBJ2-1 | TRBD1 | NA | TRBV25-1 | CASSGSGTGGNEQFF | TGTGCCAGCAGTGGTTCCGGGACAGGGGGCAATGAGCAGTTCTTC
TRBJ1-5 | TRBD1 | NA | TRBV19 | CASSSRQGVNQPQHF | TGTGCCAGTAGTTCCCGACAGGGTGTCAATCAGCCCCAGCATTTT
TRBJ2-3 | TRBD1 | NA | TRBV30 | CAWRTGGAQLDTQYF | TGTGCCTGGAGGACAGGGGGCGCGCAGCTAGATACGCAGTATTTT
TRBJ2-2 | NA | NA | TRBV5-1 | CASSLGHASNTGELFF | TGCGCCAGCAGCTTGGGACACGCTTCGAACACCGGGGAGCTGTTTTTT
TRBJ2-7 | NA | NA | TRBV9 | CASSGQGGYEQYF | TGTGCCAGCAGCGGACAGGGAGGCTACGAGCAGTACTTC
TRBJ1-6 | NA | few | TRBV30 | CAWTRDSPLHF | TGTGCCTGGACGAGGGATTCACCCCTCCACTTT
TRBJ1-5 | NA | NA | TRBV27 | CASSPGGVNQPQHF | TGTGCCAGCAGCCCCGGGGGGGTAAATCAGCCCCAGCATTTT
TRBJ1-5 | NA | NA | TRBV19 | CASIGTGPQPQHF | TGTGCCAGTATAGGAACAGGACCTCAGCCCCAGCATTTT
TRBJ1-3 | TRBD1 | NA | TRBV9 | CASSLTGTGGNTIYF | TGTGCCAGCAGTCTTACCGGGACAGGGGGAAACACCATATATTTT
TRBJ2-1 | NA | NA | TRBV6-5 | CASSFGGFNEQFF | TGTGCCAGCAGTTTTGGAGGATTCAATGAGCAGTTCTTC
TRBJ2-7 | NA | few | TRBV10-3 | CAMASGDGAYEQYF | TGTGCCATGGCATCGGGGGACGGAGCCTACGAGCAGTACTTC
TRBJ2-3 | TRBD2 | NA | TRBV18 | CASSPPAGGTDTQYF | TGTGCCAGCTCACCACCAGCGGGAGGGACAGATACGCAGTATTTT
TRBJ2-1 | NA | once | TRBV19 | CATRRLSYNEQFF | TGTGCCACCCGGCGACTATCCTACAATGAGCAGTTCTTC
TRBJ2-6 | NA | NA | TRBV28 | CASSLSDTGANVLTF | TGTGCCAGCAGTTTATCTGACACTGGGGCCAACGTCCTGACTTTC
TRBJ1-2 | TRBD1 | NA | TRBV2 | CASSVPPDRNYGYTF | TGTGCCAGCAGTGTTCCCCCGGACAGGAACTATGGCTACACCTTC
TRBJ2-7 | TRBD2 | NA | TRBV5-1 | CASSGELAGGPGQYF | TGCGCCAGCAGCGGGGAACTAGCGGGGGGGCCAGGGCAGTACTTC
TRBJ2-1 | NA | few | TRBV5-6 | CASSFHSVLLDNEQFF | TGTGCCAGCAGCTTCCATTCAGTGCTCTTGGACAATGAGCAGTTCTTC
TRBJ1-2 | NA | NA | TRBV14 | CASSQAGGYTF | TGTGCCAGCAGCCAAGCGGGGGGCTACACCTTC
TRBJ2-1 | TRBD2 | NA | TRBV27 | CASSLGLAEYTYYNEQFF | TGTGCCAGCAGTTTGGGGCTAGCGGAATACACATACTACAATGAGCAGTTCTTC
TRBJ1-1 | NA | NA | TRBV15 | CATSRVRGTTLNTEAFF | TGTGCCACCAGCAGAGTTAGGGGGACCACCTTGAACACTGAAGCTTTCTTT
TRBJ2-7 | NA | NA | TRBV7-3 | CASSLDPGTSSHEQYF | TGTGCCAGCAGCTTAGACCCGGGGACATCAAGCCACGAGCAGTACTTC
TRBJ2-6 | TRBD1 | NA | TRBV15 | CATSPRDREYSGANVLTF | TGTGCCACCAGCCCTAGGGACAGGGAGTACTCTGGGGCCAACGTCCTGACTTTC
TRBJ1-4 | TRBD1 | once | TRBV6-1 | CASSPGQAGNEKLFF | TGTGCCAGCAGTCCCGGACAGGCTGGGAATGAAAAACTGTTTTTT
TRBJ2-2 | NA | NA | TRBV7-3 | CASSPNPVRTGELFF | TGTGCCAGCAGCCCTAATCCCGTACGGACCGGGGAGCTGTTTTTT
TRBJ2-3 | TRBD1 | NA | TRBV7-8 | CASSLDRAGTDTQYF | TGTGCCAGCAGCTTGGACAGGGCCGGCACAGATACGCAGTATTTT
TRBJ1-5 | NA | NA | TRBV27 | CASRGGAINQPQHF | TGTGCCAGCAGGGGGGGGGCGATCAATCAGCCCCAGCATTTT
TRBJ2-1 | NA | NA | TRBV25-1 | CASSDWANQDNEQFF | TGTGCCAGCAGTGATTGGGCGAATCAGGACAATGAGCAGTTCTTC
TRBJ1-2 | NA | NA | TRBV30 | CAWKLRGHLSTF | TGTGCCTGGAAATTGAGGGGACACCTCTCCACCTTC
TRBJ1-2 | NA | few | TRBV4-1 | CASSPIKIWGIHGYTF | TGCGCCAGCAGCCCGATCAAGATATGGGGCATCCATGGCTACACCTTC
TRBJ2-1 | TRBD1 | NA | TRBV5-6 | CASSPGTGGRVGNEQFF | TGTGCCAGCAGCCCAGGGACAGGGGGGCGTGTGGGCAATGAGCAGTTCTTC
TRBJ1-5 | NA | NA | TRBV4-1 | CASSLRRNQPQHF | TGCGCCAGCAGCCTCAGGAGGAATCAGCCCCAGCATTTT
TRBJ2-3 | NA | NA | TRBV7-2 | CASIKVRGLANADTQYF | TGTGCCAGCATTAAGGTTCGGGGCCTAGCGAATGCAGATACGCAGTATTTT
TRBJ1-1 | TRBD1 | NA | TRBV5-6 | CASRYGQGGFEAFF | TGTGCCAGCAGATATGGACAGGGAGGTTTTGAAGCTTTCTTT
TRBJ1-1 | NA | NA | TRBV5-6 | CASSEGPRGIF | TGTGCCAGCAGTGAGGGACCGAGGGGGATCTTT
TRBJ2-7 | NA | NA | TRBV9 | CASSVEPASSYEQYF | TGTGCCAGCAGCGTAGAGCCAGCGAGCTCCTACGAGCAGTACTTC
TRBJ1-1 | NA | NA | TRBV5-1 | CASSLESRTEAFF | TGCGCCAGCAGCTTGGAGAGTCGCACTGAAGCTTTCTTT
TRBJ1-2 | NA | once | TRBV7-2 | CASSLAGGFYGYTF | TGTGCCAGCAGCTTAGCGGGGGGTTTCTATGGCTACACCTTC